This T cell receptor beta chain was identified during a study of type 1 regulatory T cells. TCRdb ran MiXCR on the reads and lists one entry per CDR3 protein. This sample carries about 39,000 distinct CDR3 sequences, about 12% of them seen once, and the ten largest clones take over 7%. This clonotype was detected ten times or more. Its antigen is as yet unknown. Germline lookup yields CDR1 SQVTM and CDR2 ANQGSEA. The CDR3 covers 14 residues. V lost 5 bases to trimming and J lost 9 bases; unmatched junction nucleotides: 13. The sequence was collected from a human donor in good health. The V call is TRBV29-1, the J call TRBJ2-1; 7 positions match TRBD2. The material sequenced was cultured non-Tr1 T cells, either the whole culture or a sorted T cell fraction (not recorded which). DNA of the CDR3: TGCAGCGTTCGGTTGGGCGGGAGCTATAGTGAGCAGTTCTTC. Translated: CSVRLGGSYSEQFF.